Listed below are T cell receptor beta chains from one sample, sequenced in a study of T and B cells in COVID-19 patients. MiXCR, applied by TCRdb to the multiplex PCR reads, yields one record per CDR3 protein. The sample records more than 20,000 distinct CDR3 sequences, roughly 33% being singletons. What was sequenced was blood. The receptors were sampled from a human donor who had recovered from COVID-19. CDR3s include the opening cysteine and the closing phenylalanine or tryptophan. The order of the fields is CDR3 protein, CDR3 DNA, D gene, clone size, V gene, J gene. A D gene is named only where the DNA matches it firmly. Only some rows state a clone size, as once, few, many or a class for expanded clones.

CDR3aa: CASSWRISEETQYF; CDR3nt: TGTGCCAGCTCCTGGCGGATCTCAGAAGAGACCCAGTACTTC; d_gene: -; abundance: many; v_gene: TRBV19; j_gene: TRBJ2-5
CDR3aa: CASSYLMGHYYEQYF; CDR3nt: TGTGCCAGCAGTTATTTGATGGGACACTACTACGAGCAGTACTTC; d_gene: -; abundance: few; v_gene: TRBV6-2/TRBV6-3; j_gene: TRBJ2-7
CDR3aa: CASSIFGSGPHWNTEAFF; CDR3nt: TGTGCCAGTAGTATCTTTGGATCAGGTCCGCACTGGAACACTGAAGCTTTCTTT; d_gene: -; abundance: few; v_gene: TRBV19; j_gene: TRBJ1-1
CDR3aa: CSVAGHSNEQFF; CDR3nt: TGCAGCGTTGCGGGACATAGCAATGAGCAGTTCTTC; d_gene: -; abundance: once; v_gene: TRBV29-1; j_gene: TRBJ2-1
CDR3aa: CASSLAVTTYNEQFF; CDR3nt: TGTGCCAGCAGCTTAGCCGTGACTACGTACAATGAGCAGTTCTTC; d_gene: -; abundance: few; v_gene: TRBV7-6; j_gene: TRBJ2-1
CDR3aa: CASIGWAEAFF; CDR3nt: TGTGCCAGCATAGGTTGGGCGGAAGCTTTCTTT; d_gene: -; abundance: -; v_gene: TRBV6-5; j_gene: TRBJ1-1
CDR3aa: CASSYSGGKTYNEQFF; CDR3nt: TGTGCCAGCAGTTACTCGGGCGGGAAGACCTACAATGAGCAGTTCTTC; d_gene: -; abundance: many; v_gene: TRBV6-6; j_gene: TRBJ2-1
CDR3aa: CASSPPGGPGELFF; CDR3nt: TGTGCCAGCAGCCCTCCTGGAGGTCCCGGGGAGCTGTTTTTT; d_gene: -; abundance: few; v_gene: TRBV14; j_gene: TRBJ2-2
CDR3aa: CASSLQRFSYEQYF; CDR3nt: TGTGCCAGCAGTTTGCAGCGGTTCTCCTACGAGCAGTACTTC; d_gene: -; abundance: many; v_gene: TRBV27; j_gene: TRBJ2-7
CDR3aa: CASSQEAGGGGGYTF; CDR3nt: TGCGCCAGCAGCCAAGAAGCGGGGGGAGGGGGCGGCTACACCTTC; d_gene: TRBD1; abundance: -; v_gene: TRBV4-3; j_gene: TRBJ1-2